This TCR beta chain was identified during a study of blood T cell repertoires in COVID-19. Study background: T cells, B-cell-depleted T cells, or PBMCs provided the cDNA or gDNA that served as material.

CDR3 length: 13 amino acids. V lost 6 bases and J 11 bases, leaving 19 bases between the germline ends. Germline lookup yields CDR1 MNHEY and CDR2 SMNVEV (reference sequence). In the authors' methods: Amplification with reference gene primers provided the estimates of nucleated cell counts. The assay was immunoSEQ multiplex PCR, and TCRdb's table has in-frame clones only and misses some. V and J calls plus clone size are reproduced from that table; the DNA served to infer D and trimming. The top ten clones hold 2.5% to 3% of a sample with some 340,000 clones, around 83% of them seen once. The sequenced material came from peripheral blood. This receptor was obtained from a man aged 30-40 years with active or convalescent COVID-19. The gene calls are TRBV27 and TRBJ1-1; D remains unclear. CDR3 bases: TGTGCCAGCAGGCAGTCGGGAAGTCGAGGGGCTTTCTTT. This sequence encodes CASRQSGSRGAFF.